Listed below are T cell receptor beta chains from one sample, sequenced in a study of cytomegalovirus exposure and HLA in healthy donors. Sequenced by immunoSEQ multiplex PCR; TCRdb stores in-frame clones only, minus some. The sample holds 65,000 to 85,000 clones. Material for sequencing was PBMCs. These receptors were taken from a woman aged 60-70 years in good health and CMV-seronegative. Each CDR3 is given with its conserved first and last residue.

j_call,v_call,cdr3_length,cdr3_aa
TRBJ2-7,TRBV6-6,14,CASIPTSELGEQYF
TRBJ2-7,TRBV7-2,13,CASSLSGGYEQYF
TRBJ2-7,TRBV5-4,12,CASSYRGYEQYF
TRBJ1-2,TRBV28,15,CASSFGQGPNYGYTF
TRBJ1-1,TRBV7-9,13,CASLRGVATEAFF
TRBJ2-4,TRBV11-1,14,CASSLASGNNIQYF
TRBJ2-7,TRBV5-1,16,CASSSGGGRMAYEQYF
TRBJ1-3,TRBV9,15,CASSEQGVEGNTIYF
TRBJ2-7,TRBV18,17,CASSPKGGTSVPYEQYF
TRBJ2-7,TRBV27,18,CASSWGTSGILPSYEQYF
TRBJ1-1,TRBV19,12,CASSISSTEAFF
TRBJ2-7,TRBV27,14,CASSLSQKQGEQYF
TRBJ2-5,TRBV15,16,CATSSSQTGPQETQYF
TRBJ1-1,TRBV9,14,CASSATGSNTEAFF
TRBJ2-1,TRBV7-2,13,CASSLEVAAEQFF
TRBJ1-3,TRBV18,17,CASSPNGQGISGNTIYF